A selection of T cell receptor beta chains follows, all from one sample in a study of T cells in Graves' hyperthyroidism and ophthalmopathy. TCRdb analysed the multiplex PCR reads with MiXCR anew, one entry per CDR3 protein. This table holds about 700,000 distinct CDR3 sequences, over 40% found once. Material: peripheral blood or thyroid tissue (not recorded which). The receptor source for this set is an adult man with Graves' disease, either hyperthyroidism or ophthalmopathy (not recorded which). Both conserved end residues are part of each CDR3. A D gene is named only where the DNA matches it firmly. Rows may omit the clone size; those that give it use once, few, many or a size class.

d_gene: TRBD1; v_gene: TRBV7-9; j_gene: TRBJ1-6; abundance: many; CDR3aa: CASRRTGGVLGPLHF; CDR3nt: TGTGCCAGCAGGCGAACAGGGGGAGTGTTAGGGCCCCTCCACTTT
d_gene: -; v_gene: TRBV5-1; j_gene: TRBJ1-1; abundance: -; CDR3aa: CASSVGGKRQLQREAFF; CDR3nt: TGCGCCAGCAGCGTTGGGGGTAAGAGACAACTTCAGAGGGAAGCTTTCTTT
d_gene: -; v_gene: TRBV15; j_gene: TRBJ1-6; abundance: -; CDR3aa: CATSRVLGAAEHF; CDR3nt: TGTGCCACCAGCAGAGTTCTTGGGGCGGCCGAACACTTT
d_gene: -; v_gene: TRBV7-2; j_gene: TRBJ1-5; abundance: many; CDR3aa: CASSPGTPRPQHF; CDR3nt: TGTGCCAGCAGCCCTGGGACACCGCGGCCCCAGCATTTT
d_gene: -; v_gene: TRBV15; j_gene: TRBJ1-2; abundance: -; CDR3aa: CATRGPMNYGYTF; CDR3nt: TGTGCCACCAGGGGACCCATGAACTATGGCTACACCTTC
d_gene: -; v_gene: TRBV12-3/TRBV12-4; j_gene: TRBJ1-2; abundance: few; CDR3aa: CASSETPWAPNYGYTF; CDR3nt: TGTGCCAGCAGTGAAACTCCTTGGGCACCTAACTATGGCTACACCTTC
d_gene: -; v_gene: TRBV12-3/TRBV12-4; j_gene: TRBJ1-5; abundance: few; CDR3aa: CASSLEEGGLPQHF; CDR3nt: TGTGCCAGCAGTTTAGAGGAGGGGGGTCTGCCCCAGCATTTT
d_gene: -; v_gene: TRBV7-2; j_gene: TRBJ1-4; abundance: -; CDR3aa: CASSFGAVLNEKLFF; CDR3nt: TGTGCCAGCAGCTTTGGGGCAGTACTTAATGAAAAACTGTTTTTT
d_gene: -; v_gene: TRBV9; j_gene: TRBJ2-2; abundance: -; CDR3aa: CASGSDAGELFF; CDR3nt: TGTGCCAGTGGATCGGACGCCGGGGAGCTGTTTTTT
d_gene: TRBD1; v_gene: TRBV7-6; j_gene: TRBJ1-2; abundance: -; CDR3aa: CASSVVVPGTGLYGYTF; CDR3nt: TGTGCCAGCAGCGTGGTAGTGCCGGGGACAGGCCTCTATGGCTACACCTTC
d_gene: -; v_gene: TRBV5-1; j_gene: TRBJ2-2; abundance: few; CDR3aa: CASSSGKATGELFF; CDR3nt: TGCGCCAGCAGCTCGGGAAAAGCTACCGGGGAGCTGTTTTTT
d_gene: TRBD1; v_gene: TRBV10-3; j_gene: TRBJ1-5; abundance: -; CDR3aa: CAKFLRDRDFPPYSNQPQHF; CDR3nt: TGTGCCAAATTTCTCCGGGACAGGGACTTCCCCCCTTATAGCAATCAGCCCCAGCATTTT
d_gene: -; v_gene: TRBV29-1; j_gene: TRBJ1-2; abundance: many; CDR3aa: CSVDLWAGYNYGYTF; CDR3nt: TGCAGCGTTGATCTATGGGCAGGATATAACTATGGCTACACCTTC
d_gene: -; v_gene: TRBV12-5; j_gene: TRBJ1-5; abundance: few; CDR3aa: CASGSSSNQPQHF; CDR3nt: TGTGCTAGTGGTTCTAGTAGCAATCAGCCCCAGCATTTT
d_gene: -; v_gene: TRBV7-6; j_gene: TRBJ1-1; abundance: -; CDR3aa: CAGCGVNTEAFF; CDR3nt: TGTGCCGGCTGTGGCGTGAACACTGAAGCTTTCTTT
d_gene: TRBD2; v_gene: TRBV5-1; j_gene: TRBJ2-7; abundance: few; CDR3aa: CASSPTGLAGGDEQYF; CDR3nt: TGCGCCAGCAGCCCGACCGGGCTAGCGGGAGGGGACGAGCAGTACTTC
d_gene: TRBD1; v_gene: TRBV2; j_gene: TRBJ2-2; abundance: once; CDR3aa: CASSERTGRGGELFF; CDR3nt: TGTGCCAGCAGTGAACGGACAGGACGGGGCGGGGAGCTGTTTTTT
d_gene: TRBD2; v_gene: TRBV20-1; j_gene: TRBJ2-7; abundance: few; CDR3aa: CSAIRLAGHEQYF; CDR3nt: TGCAGTGCTATCAGACTAGCAGGCCACGAGCAGTACTTC
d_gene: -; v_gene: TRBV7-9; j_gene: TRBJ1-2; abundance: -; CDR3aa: CASSLDAGIGYTF; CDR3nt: TGTGCCAGCAGCTTAGACGCAGGGATAGGCTACACCTTC
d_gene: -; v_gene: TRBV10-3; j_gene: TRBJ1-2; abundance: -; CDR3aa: CASSEPRMRYTNYGYTF; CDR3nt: TGTGCCAGCAGTGAACCTCGGATGCGGTACACTAACTATGGCTACACCTTC
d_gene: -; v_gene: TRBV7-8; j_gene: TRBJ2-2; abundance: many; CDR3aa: CASVRAGELFF; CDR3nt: TGTGCCAGCGTAAGGGCCGGGGAGCTGTTTTTT
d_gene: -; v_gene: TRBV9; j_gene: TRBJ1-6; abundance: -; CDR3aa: CASSQVGYNSPLHF; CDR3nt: TGTGCCAGCAGCCAAGTCGGTTATAATTCACCCCTCCACTTT
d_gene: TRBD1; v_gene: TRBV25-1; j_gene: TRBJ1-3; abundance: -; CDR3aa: CASSLSDRPDLGNTIYF; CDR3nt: TGTGCCAGCAGCCTCTCGGACAGGCCTGACCTTGGAAACACCATATATTTT
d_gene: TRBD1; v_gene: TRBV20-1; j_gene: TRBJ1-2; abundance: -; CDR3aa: CSATLRDRGNYGYTF; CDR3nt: TGCAGTGCTACGCTCCGGGACAGGGGGAACTATGGCTACACCTTC
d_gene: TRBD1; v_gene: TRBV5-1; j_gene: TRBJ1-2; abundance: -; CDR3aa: CASSHQQQGGANYGYTF; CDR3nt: TGCGCCAGCAGCCACCAACAACAGGGGGGAGCTAACTATGGCTACACCTTC
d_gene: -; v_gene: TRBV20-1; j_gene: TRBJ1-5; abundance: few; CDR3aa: CSARDRQPNQPQHF; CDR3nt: TGCAGTGCTAGAGATCGACAGCCCAATCAGCCCCAGCATTTT
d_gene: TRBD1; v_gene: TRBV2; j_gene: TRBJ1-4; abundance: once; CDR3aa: CASGDRGLEEKLFF; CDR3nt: TGTGCCAGCGGCGACAGGGGGCTCGAAGAAAAACTGTTTTTT
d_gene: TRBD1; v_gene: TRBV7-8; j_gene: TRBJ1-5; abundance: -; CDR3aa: CASSLGGGRNNQPQHF; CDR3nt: TGTGCCAGCAGTTTGGGAGGGGGCCGGAACAATCAGCCCCAGCATTTT
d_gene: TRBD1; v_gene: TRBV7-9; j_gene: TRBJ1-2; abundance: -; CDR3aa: CASSSGTENYGYTF; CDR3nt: TGTGCCAGCAGTTCCGGGACAGAAAACTATGGCTACACCTTC
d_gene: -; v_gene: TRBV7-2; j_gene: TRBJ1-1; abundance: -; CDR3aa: CASSLGEFTEAFF; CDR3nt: TGTGCCAGCAGCTTAGGGGAGTTCACTGAAGCTTTCTTT
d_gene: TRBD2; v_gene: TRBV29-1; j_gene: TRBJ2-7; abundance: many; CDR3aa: CSVQTGGGAYEQYF; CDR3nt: TGCAGCGTCCAGACGGGCGGGGGGGCCTACGAGCAGTACTTC
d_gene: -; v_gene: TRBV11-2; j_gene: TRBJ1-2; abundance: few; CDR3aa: CASSPGDLGGYTF; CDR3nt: TGTGCCAGCAGCCCGGGGGATCTCGGAGGCTACACCTTC
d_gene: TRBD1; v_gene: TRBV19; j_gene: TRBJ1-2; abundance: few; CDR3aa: CASSIRQGNYGYTF; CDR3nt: TGTGCCAGTAGTATAAGACAGGGGAACTATGGCTACACCTTC
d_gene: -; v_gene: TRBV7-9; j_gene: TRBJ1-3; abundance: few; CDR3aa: CASWAYEGSGNTIYF; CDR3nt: TGTGCCAGTTGGGCTTATGAGGGGTCTGGAAACACCATATATTTT
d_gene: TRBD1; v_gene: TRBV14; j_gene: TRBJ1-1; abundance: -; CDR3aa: CASSEYRGTEAFF; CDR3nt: TGTGCCAGCAGCGAATACAGGGGGACTGAAGCTTTCTTT
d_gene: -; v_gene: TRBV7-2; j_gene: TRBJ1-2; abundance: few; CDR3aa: CASSLAWGSHFYGYTF; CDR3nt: TGTGCCAGCAGCTTGGCCTGGGGCAGCCACTTCTATGGCTACACCTTC
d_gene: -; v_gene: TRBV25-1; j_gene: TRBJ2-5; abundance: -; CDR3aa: CASSQQGTQETQYF; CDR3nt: TGTGCCAGCAGCCAGCAGGGGACCCAAGAGACCCAGTACTTC
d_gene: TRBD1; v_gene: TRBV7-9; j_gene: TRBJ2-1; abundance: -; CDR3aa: CASSYATGYDEQFF; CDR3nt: TGTGCCAGCAGCTACGCGACAGGGTACGATGAGCAGTTCTTC
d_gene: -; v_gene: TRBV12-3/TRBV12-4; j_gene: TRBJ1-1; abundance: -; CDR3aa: CASSTEFLRNTEAFF; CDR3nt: TGTGCCAGCAGTACCGAGTTTTTGAGGAACACTGAAGCTTTCTTT
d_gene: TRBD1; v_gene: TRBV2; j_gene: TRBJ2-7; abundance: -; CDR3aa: CASTRTGEASYEQYF; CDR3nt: TGTGCCAGCACCCGGACAGGGGAGGCCTCCTACGAGCAGTACTTC
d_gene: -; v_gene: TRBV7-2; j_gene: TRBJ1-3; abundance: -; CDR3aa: CASSLLFSGNTIYF; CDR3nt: TGTGCCAGCAGCTTACTGTTCTCTGGAAACACCATATATTTT
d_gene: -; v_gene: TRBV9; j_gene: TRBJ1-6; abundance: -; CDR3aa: CASSVDRGPDSPLHF; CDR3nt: TGTGCCAGCAGCGTAGATAGGGGTCCGGATTCACCCCTCCACTTT
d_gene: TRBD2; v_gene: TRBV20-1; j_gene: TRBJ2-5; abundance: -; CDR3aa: CSARTSGGAGETQYF; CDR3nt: TGCAGTGCTCGGACTAGCGGGGGGGCCGGGGAGACCCAGTACTTC
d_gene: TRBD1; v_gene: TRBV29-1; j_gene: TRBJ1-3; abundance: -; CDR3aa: CSVQTGVGNTIYF; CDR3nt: TGCAGCGTCCAGACAGGGGTGGGAAACACCATATATTTT
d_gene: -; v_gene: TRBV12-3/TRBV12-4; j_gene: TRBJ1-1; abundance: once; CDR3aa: CASSLAAGLRNTEAFF; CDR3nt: TGTGCCAGCAGTTTAGCTGCAGGGTTGAGGAACACTGAAGCTTTCTTT
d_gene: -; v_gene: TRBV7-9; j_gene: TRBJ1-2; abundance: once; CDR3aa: CASSLVAGTDDYTF; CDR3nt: TGTGCCAGCAGCTTAGTGGCGGGTACGGATGACTACACCTTC
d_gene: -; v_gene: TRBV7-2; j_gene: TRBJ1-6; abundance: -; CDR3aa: CAISENSPLHF; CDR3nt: TGTGCCATCAGTGAAAATTCACCCCTCCACTTT
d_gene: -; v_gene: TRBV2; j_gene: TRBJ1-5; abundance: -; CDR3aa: CASSSGWGSNQPQHF; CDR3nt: TGTGCCAGCAGTTCAGGGTGGGGGAGCAATCAGCCCCAGCATTTT
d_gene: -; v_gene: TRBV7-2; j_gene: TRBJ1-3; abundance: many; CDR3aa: CASSLLNTIYF; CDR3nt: TGTGCCAGCAGCCTACTAAACACCATATATTTT
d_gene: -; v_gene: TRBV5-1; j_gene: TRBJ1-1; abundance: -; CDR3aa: CASRVTSSTEAFF; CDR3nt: TGCGCCAGCAGGGTGACATCATCCACTGAAGCTTTCTTT
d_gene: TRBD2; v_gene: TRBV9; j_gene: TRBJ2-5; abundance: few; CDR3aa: CASSQDPVAGGRETQYF; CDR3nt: TGTGCCAGCAGCCAAGATCCCGTAGCGGGGGGTAGGGAGACCCAGTACTTC
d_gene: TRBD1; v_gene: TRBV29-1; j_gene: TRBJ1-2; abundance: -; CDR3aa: CSVGTGIYYGYTF; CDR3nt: TGCAGCGTCGGGACAGGGATATACTATGGCTACACCTTC